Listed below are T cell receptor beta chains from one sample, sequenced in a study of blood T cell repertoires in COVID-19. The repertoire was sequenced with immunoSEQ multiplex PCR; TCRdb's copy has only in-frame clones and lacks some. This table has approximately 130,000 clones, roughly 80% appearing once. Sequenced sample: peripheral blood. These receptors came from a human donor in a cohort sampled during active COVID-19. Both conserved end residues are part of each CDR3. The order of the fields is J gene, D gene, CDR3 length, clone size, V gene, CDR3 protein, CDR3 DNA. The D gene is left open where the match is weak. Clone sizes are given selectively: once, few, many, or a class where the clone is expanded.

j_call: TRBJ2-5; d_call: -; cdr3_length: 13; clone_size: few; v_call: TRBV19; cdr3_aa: CASSLGIQETQYF; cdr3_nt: TGTGCCAGTAGTCTCGGGATCCAAGAGACCCAGTACTTC
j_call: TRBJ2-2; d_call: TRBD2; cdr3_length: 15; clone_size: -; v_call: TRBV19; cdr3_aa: CASSILAGVDGELFF; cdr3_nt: TGTGCCAGTAGTATACTAGCGGGCGTGGACGGGGAGCTGTTTTTT
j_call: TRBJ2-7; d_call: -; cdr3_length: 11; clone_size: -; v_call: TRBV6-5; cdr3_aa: CASKSLDEQYF; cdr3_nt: TGTGCCAGCAAGAGCCTTGACGAGCAGTACTTC
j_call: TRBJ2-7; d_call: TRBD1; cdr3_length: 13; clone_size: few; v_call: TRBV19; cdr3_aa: CASSGTGGYEQYF; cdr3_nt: TGTGCCAGTAGTGGGACAGGGGGCTACGAGCAGTACTTC
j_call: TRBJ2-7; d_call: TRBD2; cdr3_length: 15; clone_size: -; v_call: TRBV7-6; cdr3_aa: CASSLDASGAYEQYF; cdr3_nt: TGTGCCAGCAGCTTAGATGCTAGCGGGGCCTACGAGCAGTACTTC
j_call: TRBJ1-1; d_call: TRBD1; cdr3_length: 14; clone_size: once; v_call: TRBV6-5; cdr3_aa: CASSPQGGNTEAFF; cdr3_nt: TGTGCCAGCAGTCCCCAGGGGGGAAACACTGAAGCTTTCTTT
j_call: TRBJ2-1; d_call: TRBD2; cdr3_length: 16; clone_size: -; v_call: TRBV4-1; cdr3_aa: CASSLLAGGPGNEQFF; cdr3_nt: TGCGCCAGCAGCCTACTAGCGGGGGGGCCGGGGAATGAGCAGTTCTTC
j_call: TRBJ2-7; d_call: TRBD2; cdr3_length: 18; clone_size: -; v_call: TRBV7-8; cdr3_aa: CASSLVRWILAGGYEQYF; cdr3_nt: TGTGCCAGCAGCTTAGTTAGGTGGATCCTAGCGGGAGGATACGAGCAGTACTTC
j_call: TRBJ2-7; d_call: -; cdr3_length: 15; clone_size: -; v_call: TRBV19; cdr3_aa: CANTRKGPGRSEQYF; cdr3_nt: TGTGCCAATACAAGGAAGGGGCCGGGTCGATCCGAGCAGTACTTC
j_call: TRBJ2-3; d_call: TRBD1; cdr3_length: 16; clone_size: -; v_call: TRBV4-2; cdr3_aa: CASSYRDRASTDTQYF; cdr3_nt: TGTGCCAGCAGCTACCGGGACAGAGCAAGCACAGATACGCAGTATTTT
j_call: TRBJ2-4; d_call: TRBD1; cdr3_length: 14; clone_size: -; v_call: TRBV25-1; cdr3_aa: CASSETGGGNIQYF; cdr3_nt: TGTGCCAGCAGTGAGACAGGGGGAGGGAACATTCAGTACTTC
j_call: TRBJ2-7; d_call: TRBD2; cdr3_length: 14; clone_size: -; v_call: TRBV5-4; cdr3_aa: CASSSGGPSYEQYF; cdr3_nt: TGTGCCAGCAGCAGCGGGGGACCCTCCTACGAGCAGTACTTC
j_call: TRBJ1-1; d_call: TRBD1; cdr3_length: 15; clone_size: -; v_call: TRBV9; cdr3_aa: CASSAQGQLNTEAFF; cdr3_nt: TGTGCCAGCAGCGCGCAGGGACAGTTGAACACTGAAGCTTTCTTT
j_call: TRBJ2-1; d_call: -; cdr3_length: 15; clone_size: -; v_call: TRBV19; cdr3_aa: CASSIGGGAGNEQFF; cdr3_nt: TGTGCCAGTAGTATAGGAGGGGGGGCTGGTAATGAGCAGTTCTTC
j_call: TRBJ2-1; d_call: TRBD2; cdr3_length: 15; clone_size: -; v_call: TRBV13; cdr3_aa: CASRELERDYNEQFF; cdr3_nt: TGTGCCAGCAGAGAGTTGGAGCGGGACTACAATGAGCAGTTCTTC
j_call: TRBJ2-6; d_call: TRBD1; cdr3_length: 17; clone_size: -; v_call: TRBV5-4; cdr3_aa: CASSRGTGGSGANVLTF; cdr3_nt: TGTGCCAGCAGCCGAGGGACAGGGGGGTCCGGGGCCAACGTCCTGACTTTC
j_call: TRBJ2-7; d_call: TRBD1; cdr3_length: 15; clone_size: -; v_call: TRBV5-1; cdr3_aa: CASSLPGQGFYEQYF; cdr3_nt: TGCGCCAGCAGCCTACCGGGACAGGGTTTCTACGAGCAGTACTTC
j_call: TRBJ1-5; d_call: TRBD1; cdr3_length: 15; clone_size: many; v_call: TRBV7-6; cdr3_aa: CASSPGQGGHQPQHF; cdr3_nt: TGTGCCAGCAGCCCCGGACAGGGAGGGCATCAGCCCCAGCATTTT
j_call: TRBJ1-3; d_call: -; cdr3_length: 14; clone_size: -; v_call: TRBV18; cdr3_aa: CASSPTGIGNTIYF; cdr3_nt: TGTGCCAGCTCACCTACAGGAATTGGAAACACCATATATTTT
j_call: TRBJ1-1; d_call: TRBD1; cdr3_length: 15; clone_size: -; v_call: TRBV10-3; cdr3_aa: CAIREGTGDYPEAFF; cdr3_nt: TGTGCCATCAGGGAAGGGACAGGGGATTATCCTGAAGCTTTCTTT
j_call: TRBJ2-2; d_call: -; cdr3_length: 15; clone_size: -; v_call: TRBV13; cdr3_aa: CASSLVEGNTGELFF; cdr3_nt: TGTGCCAGCAGCTTAGTTGAGGGGAACACCGGGGAGCTGTTTTTT
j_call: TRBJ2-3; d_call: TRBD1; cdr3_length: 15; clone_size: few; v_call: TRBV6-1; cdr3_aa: CASSEGTGGPDTQYF; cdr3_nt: TGTGCCAGCAGTGAAGGGACAGGGGGCCCAGATACGCAGTATTTT
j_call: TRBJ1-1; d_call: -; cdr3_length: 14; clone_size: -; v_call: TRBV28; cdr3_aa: CASSVSREGTEAFF; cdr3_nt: TGTGCCAGCAGTGTGTCTCGGGAGGGCACTGAAGCTTTCTTT
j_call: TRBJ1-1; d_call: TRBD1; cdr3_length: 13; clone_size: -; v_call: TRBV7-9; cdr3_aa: CASRPNRGPEAFF; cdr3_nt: TGTGCCAGCAGGCCGAACAGGGGGCCTGAAGCTTTCTTT
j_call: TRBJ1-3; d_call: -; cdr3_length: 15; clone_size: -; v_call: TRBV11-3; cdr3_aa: CASSVRGAAGNTIYF; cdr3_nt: TGTGCCAGCAGCGTCAGGGGTGCTGCGGGAAACACCATATATTTT
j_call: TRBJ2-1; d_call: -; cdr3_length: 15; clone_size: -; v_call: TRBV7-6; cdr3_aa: CASSLEWSSYNEQFF; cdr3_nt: TGTGCCAGCAGCTTAGAGTGGAGCTCCTACAATGAGCAGTTCTTC
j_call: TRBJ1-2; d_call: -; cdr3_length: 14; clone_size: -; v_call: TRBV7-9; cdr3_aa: CASSPTDGYYGYTF; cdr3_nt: TGTGCCAGCAGCCCGACTGACGGATACTATGGCTACACCTTC
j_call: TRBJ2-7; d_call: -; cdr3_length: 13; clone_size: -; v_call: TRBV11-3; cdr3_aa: CASSVLESEEQYF; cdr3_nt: TGTGCCAGCAGCGTACTAGAATCGGAAGAGCAGTACTTC
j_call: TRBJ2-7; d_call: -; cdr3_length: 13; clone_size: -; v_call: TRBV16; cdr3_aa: CASSQNPTGEQYF; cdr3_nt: TGTGCCAGCAGCCAAAATCCGACGGGAGAGCAGTACTTC
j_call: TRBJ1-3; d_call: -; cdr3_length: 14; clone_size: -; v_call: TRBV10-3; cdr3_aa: CAISDGYSGNTIYF; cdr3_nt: TGTGCCATCAGTGACGGTTACTCTGGAAACACCATATATTTT
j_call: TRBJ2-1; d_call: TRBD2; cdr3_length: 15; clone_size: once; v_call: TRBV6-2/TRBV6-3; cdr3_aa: CASSYRLAGRVEQFF; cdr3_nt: TGTGCCAGCAGTTACAGGCTAGCGGGGAGAGTTGAGCAGTTCTTC
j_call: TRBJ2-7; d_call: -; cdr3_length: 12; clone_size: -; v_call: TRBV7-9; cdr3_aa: CASSLGVREQYF; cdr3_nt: TGTGCCAGCAGCTTAGGGGTGAGGGAGCAGTACTTC
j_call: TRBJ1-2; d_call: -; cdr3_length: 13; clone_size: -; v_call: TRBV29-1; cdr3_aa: CSVEDRGWRGYTF; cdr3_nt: TGCAGCGTTGAAGACAGGGGTTGGAGAGGCTACACCTTC
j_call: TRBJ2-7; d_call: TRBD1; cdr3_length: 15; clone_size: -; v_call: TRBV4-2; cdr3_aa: CASSQSGTGDYEQYF; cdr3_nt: TGTGCCAGCAGCCAGTCCGGGACAGGGGACTACGAGCAGTACTTC
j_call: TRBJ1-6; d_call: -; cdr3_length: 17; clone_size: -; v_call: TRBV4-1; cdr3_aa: CASSQARTSSYNSPLHF; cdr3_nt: TGCGCCAGCAGCCAAGCCAGAACTAGCTCCTATAATTCACCCCTCCACTTT
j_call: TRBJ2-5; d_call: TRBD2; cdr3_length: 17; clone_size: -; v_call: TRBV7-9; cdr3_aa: CASSLGEFSGGAETQYF; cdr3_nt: TGTGCCAGCAGCTTAGGAGAATTTAGCGGGGGGGCGGAGACCCAGTACTTC
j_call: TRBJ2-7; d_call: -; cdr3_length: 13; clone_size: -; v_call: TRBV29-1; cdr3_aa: CSVEAGPTYEQYF; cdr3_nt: TGCAGCGTTGAGGCAGGGCCAACCTACGAGCAGTACTTC
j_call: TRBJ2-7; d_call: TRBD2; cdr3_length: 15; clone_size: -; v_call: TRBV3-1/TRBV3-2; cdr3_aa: CASSQGPSGNYEQYF; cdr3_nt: TGTGCCAGCAGCCAAGGGCCTAGCGGGAACTACGAGCAGTACTTC
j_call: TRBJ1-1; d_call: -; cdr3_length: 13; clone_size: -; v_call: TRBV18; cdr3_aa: CASSPVVGTEAFF; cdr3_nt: TGTGCCAGCTCACCGGTGGTCGGCACTGAAGCTTTCTTT
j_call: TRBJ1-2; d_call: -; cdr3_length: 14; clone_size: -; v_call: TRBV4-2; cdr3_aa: CASSQGGGSRGYTF; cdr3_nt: TGTGCCAGCAGCCAAGGAGGTGGATCGCGCGGCTACACCTTC
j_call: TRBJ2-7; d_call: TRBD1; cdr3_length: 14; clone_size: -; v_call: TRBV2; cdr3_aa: CASSGQGAAYEQYF; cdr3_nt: TGTGCCAGCTCGGGACAGGGTGCGGCCTACGAGCAGTACTTC
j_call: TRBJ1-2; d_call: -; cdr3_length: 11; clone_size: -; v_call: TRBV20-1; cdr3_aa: CSASYSYGYTF; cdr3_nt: TGCAGTGCTAGCTATAGCTATGGCTACACCTTC
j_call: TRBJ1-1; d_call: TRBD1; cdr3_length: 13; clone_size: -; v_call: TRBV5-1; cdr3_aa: CASRLTGVTEAFF; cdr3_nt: TGCGCCAGCAGATTGACAGGGGTAACTGAAGCTTTCTTT
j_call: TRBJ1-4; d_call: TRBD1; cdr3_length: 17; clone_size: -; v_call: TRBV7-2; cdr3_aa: CASSLGTGGMSSGKLFF; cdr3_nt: TGTGCCAGCAGCTTAGGGACAGGGGGAATGTCGAGTGGAAAACTGTTTTTT
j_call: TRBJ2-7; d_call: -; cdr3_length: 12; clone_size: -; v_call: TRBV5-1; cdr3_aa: CASSSQGYEQYF; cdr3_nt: TGCGCCAGCAGCTCACAGGGTTACGAGCAGTACTTC
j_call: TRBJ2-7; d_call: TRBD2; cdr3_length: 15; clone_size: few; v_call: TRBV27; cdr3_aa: CASTDRGGGAYEQYF; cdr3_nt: TGTGCCAGCACCGATCGGGGCGGGGGGGCCTACGAGCAGTACTTC
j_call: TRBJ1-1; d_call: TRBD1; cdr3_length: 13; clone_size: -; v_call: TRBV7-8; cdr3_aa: CASSSGQDTEAFF; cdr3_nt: TGTGCCAGCAGCTCGGGACAGGACACTGAAGCTTTCTTT
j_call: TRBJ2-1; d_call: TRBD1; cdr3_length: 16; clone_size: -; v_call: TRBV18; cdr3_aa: CASSPPRTGGMSEQFF; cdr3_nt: TGTGCCAGCTCACCACCCCGGACAGGGGGCATGAGTGAGCAGTTCTTC
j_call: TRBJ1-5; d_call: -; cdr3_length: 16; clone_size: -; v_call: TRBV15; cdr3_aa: CATSRVGRDFDQPQHF; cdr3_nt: TGTGCCACCAGCAGAGTGGGGAGGGATTTTGATCAGCCCCAGCATTTT
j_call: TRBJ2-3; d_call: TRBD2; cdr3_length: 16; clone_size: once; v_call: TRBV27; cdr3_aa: CASSLSQRESPDTQYF; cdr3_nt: TGTGCCAGCAGTTTATCCCAGCGGGAGTCCCCAGATACGCAGTATTTT
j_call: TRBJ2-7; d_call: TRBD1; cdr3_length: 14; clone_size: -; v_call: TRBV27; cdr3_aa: CASSFSRSGGEQYF; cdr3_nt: TGTGCCAGCAGTTTTTCCCGATCAGGGGGCGAGCAGTACTTC
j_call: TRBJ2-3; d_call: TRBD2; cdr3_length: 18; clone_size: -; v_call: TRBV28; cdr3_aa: CASSSTPTSGIWTDTQYF; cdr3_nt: TGTGCCAGCAGCTCAACCCCGACTAGCGGGATTTGGACAGATACGCAGTATTTT